This is a list of T cell receptor beta chains from one sample in a study of blood T cell repertoires in COVID-19. Only in-frame clones appear in the TCRdb table, and some are missing; sequencing was by immunoSEQ multiplex PCR. The sample shows a few hundred thousand clones, under 85% of them seen only once. Source material: peripheral blood. Every receptor here comes from a human donor with COVID-19, enrolled during active disease. The donor label of this sample is uncertain. Each CDR3 is given with its conserved first and last residue. The D gene is left open where the match is weak. The listing skips clone size in some rows; elsewhere it reads once, few, many or a size class.

J	size	V	D	CDR3	DNA
TRBJ1-6	NA	TRBV27	TRBD1	CASSLFSGGNSPLHF	TGTGCCAGCAGTTTATTTTCAGGGGGAAACTCACCCCTCCACTTT
TRBJ1-4	NA	TRBV3-1/TRBV3-2	TRBD1	CASSPRDREGKLFF	TGTGCCAGCAGCCCACGGGACAGGGAGGGAAAACTGTTTTTT
TRBJ2-1	NA	TRBV7-3	TRBD2	CASSLAGGTYNEQFF	TGTGCCAGCTCCCTAGCGGGAGGTACTTACAATGAGCAGTTCTTC
TRBJ2-1	NA	TRBV18	NA	CASAFLVGAGNEQFF	TGTGCCAGCGCCTTTCTCGTCGGGGCGGGGAATGAGCAGTTCTTC
TRBJ1-1	NA	TRBV6-5	TRBD1	CASSRRGAMNTEAFF	TGTGCCAGCAGCCGCAGGGGGGCTATGAACACTGAAGCTTTCTTT
TRBJ1-2	many	TRBV28	NA	CASRYSDILNGYTF	TGTGCCAGCAGGTACTCGGACATCCTTAACGGCTACACCTTC
TRBJ2-2	NA	TRBV29-1	TRBD2	CSVDSAGAGELFF	TGCAGCGTTGATAGTGCGGGGGCCGGGGAGCTGTTTTTT
TRBJ1-3	NA	TRBV2	NA	CASNEDNSSGNTIYF	TGTGCCAGCAACGAGGACAACAGCTCTGGAAACACCATATATTTT
TRBJ2-2	NA	TRBV9	NA	CASGRGTGELFF	TGTGCCAGCGGCAGGGGCACCGGGGAGCTGTTTTTT
TRBJ1-1	NA	TRBV18	NA	CASSQGKGTEAFF	TGTGCCAGCTCACAGGGGAAGGGTACTGAAGCTTTCTTT
TRBJ2-1	once	TRBV7-8	NA	CASSLDLLNEQFF	TGTGCCAGTAGCCTAGACCTCCTAAATGAGCAGTTCTTC
TRBJ2-1	NA	TRBV20-1	NA	CSARGDNEQFF	TGCAGTGCTAGAGGCGACAATGAGCAGTTCTTC
TRBJ1-1	NA	TRBV7-3	NA	CASSLDSMNTEAFF	TGTGCCAGCAGCTTGGACAGTATGAACACTGAAGCTTTCTTT
TRBJ2-7	NA	TRBV6-5	NA	CASSYYNRLDEQYF	TGTGCCAGCAGTTACTACAACCGGCTAGACGAGCAGTACTTC
TRBJ1-1	NA	TRBV28	TRBD1	CASSLTGGARPTEAFF	TGTGCCAGCAGCCTTACAGGGGGCGCGAGGCCCACTGAAGCTTTCTTT
TRBJ2-1	NA	TRBV4-1	NA	CASSQDAGGSYNEQFF	TGCGCCAGCAGCCAAGACGCCGGGGGATCTTACAATGAGCAGTTCTTC
TRBJ2-3	NA	TRBV27	NA	CASSLQDTQYF	TGTGCCAGCAGTTTACAAGATACGCAGTATTTT
TRBJ2-3	NA	TRBV7-2	NA	CASSFPGQSQYF	TGTGCCAGCAGCTTCCCAGGACAGTCACAGTATTTT
TRBJ1-2	NA	TRBV28	NA	CASSNFDYGYTF	TGTGCCAGCAGTAATTTCGACTATGGCTACACCTTC
TRBJ2-7	NA	TRBV7-9	NA	CASPPDSNPYEQYF	TGTGCCAGCCCACCCGACAGCAACCCCTACGAGCAGTACTTC
TRBJ2-5	NA	TRBV30	TRBD2	CAWSPTSGGETQYF	TGTGCCTGGAGTCCGACTAGCGGGGGAGAGACCCAGTACTTC
TRBJ1-2	NA	TRBV7-9	NA	CASTISRQDYGYTF	TGTGCCAGCACCATCAGCCGACAGGACTATGGCTACACCTTC
TRBJ1-6	NA	TRBV5-1	NA	CASSLVPPGSYNSPLHF	TGCGCCAGCAGCTTGGTTCCGCCGGGCTCCTATAATTCACCCCTCCACTTT
TRBJ2-1	NA	TRBV7-3	TRBD2	CASSLSSGSTDEQFF	TGTGCCAGCAGCTTATCGAGCGGGAGTACAGATGAGCAGTTCTTC
TRBJ1-1	NA	TRBV7-2	NA	CASSSYGEGAEAFF	TGTGCCAGCAGCTCCTACGGGGAGGGCGCTGAAGCTTTCTTT
TRBJ1-6	NA	TRBV6-6	TRBD1	CASSLDRGQSPLHF	TGTGCCAGCAGCCTGGACAGGGGGCAATCACCCCTCCACTTT
TRBJ1-3	NA	TRBV10-3	TRBD1	CAISDDRGLSGNTIYF	TGTGCCATCAGTGACGACAGGGGACTCTCTGGAAACACCATATATTTT
TRBJ2-1	once	TRBV11-3	TRBD1	CASSVGQGRDNEQFF	TGTGCCAGCAGCGTGGGACAGGGTAGAGACAATGAGCAGTTCTTC
TRBJ1-5	NA	TRBV6-5	TRBD1	CASLRGFGNQPQHF	TGTGCCAGCCTCAGGGGGTTTGGCAATCAGCCCCAGCATTTT
TRBJ2-7	NA	TRBV28	TRBD2	CASSYDQRGSYEQYF	TGTGCCAGCAGCTACGACCAGCGGGGCTCCTACGAGCAGTACTTC
TRBJ2-1	NA	TRBV6-2/TRBV6-3	TRBD1	CASSYDLPGTGSNEQFF	TGTGCCAGCAGTTACGACTTACCCGGGACAGGGAGCAATGAGCAGTTCTTC
TRBJ1-1	NA	TRBV2	NA	CASSGRVVNTEAFF	TGTGCCAGCAGTGGGCGGGTGGTGAACACTGAAGCTTTCTTT
TRBJ1-2	NA	TRBV19	NA	CASSPDRLPNYGYTF	TGTGCCAGTAGTCCGGACAGACTGCCGAACTATGGCTACACCTTC
TRBJ1-4	NA	TRBV7-8	TRBD1	CASSRTQGRNEKLFF	TGTGCCAGCAGTCGTACACAGGGGCGGAATGAAAAACTGTTTTTT
TRBJ2-7	NA	TRBV30	TRBD2	CAWSAGTSGTYEQYF	TGTGCCTGGAGTGCTGGGACTAGCGGTACCTACGAGCAGTACTTC
TRBJ2-7	NA	TRBV28	TRBD2	CASRPTLAGALEQYF	TGTGCCAGCAGACCGACCCTAGCGGGAGCTCTCGAGCAGTACTTC
TRBJ1-3	NA	TRBV9	NA	CASSPQGQQRNTIYF	TGTGCCAGCAGCCCACAGGGCCAGCAACGAAACACCATATATTTT
TRBJ2-1	NA	TRBV3-1/TRBV3-2	NA	CASSQVIATSYNEQFF	TGTGCCAGCAGCCAAGTAATAGCGACCTCCTACAATGAGCAGTTCTTC
TRBJ1-1	NA	TRBV5-1	NA	CASSPQGNTEAFF	TGCGCCAGCAGCCCGCAGGGAAACACTGAAGCTTTCTTT
TRBJ2-1	NA	TRBV12-3/TRBV12-4	NA	CASTRHRNEQFF	TGTGCCAGCACTCGACACAGGAATGAGCAGTTCTTC
TRBJ2-3	NA	TRBV5-1	NA	CASSPEGLGDTQYF	TGCGCCAGCAGCCCGGAGGGACTTGGAGATACGCAGTATTTT
TRBJ1-4	NA	TRBV28	NA	CASSTQWTASNEKLFF	TGTGCCAGCAGTACCCAATGGACAGCTTCTAATGAAAAACTGTTTTTT
TRBJ1-6	NA	TRBV2	NA	CASSPGVPTPLHF	TGTGCCAGCAGTCCAGGGGTGCCTACACCCCTCCACTTT
TRBJ1-3	NA	TRBV5-6	NA	CASSLHGGAYGNTIYF	TGTGCCAGCAGCTTGCACGGGGGGGCGTACGGAAACACCATATATTTT
TRBJ1-2	NA	TRBV7-2	TRBD1	CASSRSPGTGPGGSGYTF	TGTGCCAGCAGCCGGAGTCCCGGGACAGGGCCCGGGGGGTCAGGCTACACCTTC
TRBJ2-7	NA	TRBV7-9	NA	CASSSTGSGEQYF	TGTGCCAGCAGCTCCACAGGGTCGGGTGAGCAGTACTTC
TRBJ2-2	NA	TRBV19	TRBD2	CASTAYGRGSNTGELFF	TGTGCCAGCACTGCCTATGGGAGGGGATCGAACACCGGGGAGCTGTTTTTT
TRBJ2-1	NA	TRBV29-1	TRBD2	CSVEDGVGGEGEQFF	TGCAGCGTTGAAGACGGTGTCGGCGGGGAGGGTGAGCAGTTCTTC
TRBJ1-1	once	TRBV7-9	TRBD1	CASSHVKTGLLSEAFF	TGTGCCAGCAGCCACGTCAAGACAGGGTTATTGTCTGAAGCTTTCTTT
TRBJ1-4	NA	TRBV28	NA	CASSPLGSIPTNEKLFF	TGTGCCAGCAGCCCCCTGGGGAGCATTCCAACTAATGAAAAACTGTTTTTT
TRBJ1-1	NA	TRBV6-2/TRBV6-3	NA	CASSYSWSMNTEAFF	TGTGCCAGCAGTTACTCGTGGAGCATGAACACTGAAGCTTTCTTT
TRBJ1-2	once	TRBV30	TRBD1	CAWRNRGTYGYTF	TGTGCCTGGCGGAACAGGGGAACCTATGGCTACACCTTC
TRBJ2-1	NA	TRBV30	NA	CAWRLLVGSEQFF	TGTGCCTGGAGGCTACTCGTGGGCAGTGAGCAGTTCTTC